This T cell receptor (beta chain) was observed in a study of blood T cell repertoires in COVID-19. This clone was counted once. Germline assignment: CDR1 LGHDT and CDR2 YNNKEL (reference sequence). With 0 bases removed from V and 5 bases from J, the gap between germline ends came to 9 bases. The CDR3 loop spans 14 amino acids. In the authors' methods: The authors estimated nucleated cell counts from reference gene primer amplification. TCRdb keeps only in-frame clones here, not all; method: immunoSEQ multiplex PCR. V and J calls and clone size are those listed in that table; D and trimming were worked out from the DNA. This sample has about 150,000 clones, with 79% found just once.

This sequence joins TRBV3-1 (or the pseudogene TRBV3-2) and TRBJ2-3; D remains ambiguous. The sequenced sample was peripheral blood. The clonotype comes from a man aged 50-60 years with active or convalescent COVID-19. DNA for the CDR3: TGTGCCAGCAGCCAAGATATGACGGGAGATACGCAGTATTTT. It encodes CASSQDMTGDTQYF.